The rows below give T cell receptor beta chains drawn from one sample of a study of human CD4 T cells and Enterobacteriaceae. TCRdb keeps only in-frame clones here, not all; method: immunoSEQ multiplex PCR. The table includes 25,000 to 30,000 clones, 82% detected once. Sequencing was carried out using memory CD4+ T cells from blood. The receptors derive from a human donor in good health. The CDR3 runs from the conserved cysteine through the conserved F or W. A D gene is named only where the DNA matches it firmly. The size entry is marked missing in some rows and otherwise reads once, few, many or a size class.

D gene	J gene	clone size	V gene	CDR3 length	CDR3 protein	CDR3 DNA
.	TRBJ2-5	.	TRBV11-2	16	CASSSSRTNTEETQYF	TGTGCCAGCAGCTCCAGTAGGACAAACACAGAGGAGACCCAGTACTTC
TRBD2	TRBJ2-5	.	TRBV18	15	CASSPPAGGGETQYF	TGTGCCAGCTCACCACCGGCGGGAGGCGGGGAGACCCAGTACTTC
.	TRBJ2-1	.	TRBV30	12	CAWSVQGGGWLF	TGTGCCTGGAGTGTACAGGGGGGAGGGTGGCTCTTC
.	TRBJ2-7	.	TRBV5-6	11	CASSLGTEQYF	TGTGCCAGCAGCTTGGGGACCGAGCAGTACTTC
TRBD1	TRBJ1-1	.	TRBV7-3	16	CASSPGTAFLNTEAFF	TGTGCCAGCAGCCCCGGGACAGCCTTTCTGAACACTGAAGCTTTCTTT
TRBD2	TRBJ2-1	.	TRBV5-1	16	CASSFLLAESGGEQFF	TGCGCCAGCAGCTTCCTTCTAGCGGAATCCGGAGGGGAGCAGTTCTTC
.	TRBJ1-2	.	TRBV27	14	CASSSSGQLYGYTF	TGTGCCAGCAGTTCCTCGGGGCAGCTCTATGGCTACACCTTC
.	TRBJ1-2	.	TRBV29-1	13	CSVDPDSLDGYTF	TGCAGCGTAGACCCGGACAGTTTGGATGGCTACACCTTC
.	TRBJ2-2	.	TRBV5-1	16	CASSLQVGGNTGELFF	TGCGCCAGCAGCTTGCAAGTGGGAGGGAACACCGGGGAGCTGTTTTTT
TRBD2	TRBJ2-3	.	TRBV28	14	CASRVRLAGSTQYF	TGTGCCAGCAGGGTAAGACTAGCGGGAAGTACGCAGTATTTT
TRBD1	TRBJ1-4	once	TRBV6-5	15	CASSYSGTGLQKLFF	TGTGCCAGCAGTTATTCCGGGACAGGGTTGCAGAAACTGTTTTTT
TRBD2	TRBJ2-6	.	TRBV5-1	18	CASSHGIAGGTGANVLTF	TGCGCCAGCAGCCATGGGATAGCGGGAGGAACAGGGGCCAACGTCCTGACTTTC
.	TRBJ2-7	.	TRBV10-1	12	CASSETSYEQYF	TGCGCCAGCAGTGAGACTTCCTACGAGCAGTACTTC
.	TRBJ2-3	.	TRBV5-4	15	CASSLASGDADTQYF	TGTGCCAGCAGCTTGGCCTCGGGAGACGCAGATACGCAGTATTTT